What follows are 30 T cell receptor beta chains derived from one specimen sequenced in a study of read filtering for tumor transcriptome and immune sequencing. This library used roughly 400 ng RNA and molecular barcoded adaptors spanning alpha/delta and beta/gamma chains. TCRdb independently ran MiXCR on the reads; one entry per CDR3 protein. This table holds over 50,000 distinct CDR3 sequences, around 19% found once. Material for sequencing was a population of CD138-negative cells sorted from bone marrow. These receptors were collected from a donor over 35 with multiple myeloma.

A remark on this clonotype: One end of the junction is discordant with germline, which a read error may explain. V is TRBV18 and J is TRBJ2-1; D is unclear. Germline V gene lookup returns CDR1 KGHSH and CDR2 LQKENI. The CDR3 has 14 residues. This CDR3 is CSSSPPLACTEQFF. CDR3 bases: TGTTCCAGCTCACCACCTCTCGCATGTACTGAGCAGTTCTTC.

The J gene is TRBJ2-5, the V gene TRBV5-1; D may correspond to TRBD1 or TRBD2 (5 bases each). The V and J ends lost 3 bases and 4 bases respectively, with 19 bases between them. This CDR3 comprises 16 residues. Per the germline V gene, CDR1 is SGHRS and CDR2 is YFSETQ. The CDR3 bases are TGCGCCAGCAGCTCCAAGGGACCAACCCCCCCAGAGACCCAGTACTTC. Amino acid sequence: CASSSKGPTPPETQYF.

The chain employs TRBV20-1 and TRBJ2-5; D is possibly TRBD1 (5 bases). From germline, CDR1 is DFQATT and CDR2 SNEGSKA (reference sequence). The CDR3 spans 13 residues. The ends were cut back, 1 base at V and 13 bases at J, with 19 bases in the middle. CDR3 in amino acids: CSARADRTTTLYF. The CDR3 region has the DNA TGCAGTGCTAGAGCGGACCGGACAACGACGCTGTACTTC.

This clonotype was found many times. The chain links TRBV20-1 to TRBJ2-1; TRBD2 matches 8 bases. CDR1 DFQATT and CDR2 SNEGSKA come from the germline V gene (reference sequence). The length of the CDR3 is 13 residues. The junction had 2 bases not matched to a gene; V was cut back by 1 base and J by 6 bases. In DNA form, the CDR3 reads TGCAGTGCTAGAGCGGGGGGGCGCAATGAGCAGTTCTTC. Residues: CSARAGGRNEQFF.

The rearrangement uses TRBV4-1 and TRBJ1-1; unclear D gene. Trimming removed 4 bases at V and 5 bases at J, with 17 bases between. The CDR3 runs 15 residues. In germline, CDR1 is MGHRA, CDR2 YSYEKL. The CDR3 coding sequence is TGCGCCAGCAGCCCTGAGAGGTGGTCGGGGACTGAAGCTTTCTTT. Its protein is CASSPERWSGTEAFF.

The table lists this clonotype with many counts. The chain has TRBV28 and TRBJ1-1; tentative D call: TRBD1 (5 bases). Trimming stripped 8 bases from V and 3 bases from J, with 19 bases between. CDR1 and CDR2 from the germline V gene are MDHEN and SYDVKM. The CDR3 contains 15 residues. The CDR3 nucleotides read TGTGCCAGCGCCCCCGGGACGGGGGTTTACACTGAAGCTTTCTTT. The encoded protein is CASAPGTGVYTEAFF.

This chain links TRBV6-6 with TRBJ1-1, with 8 bases fitting TRBD1. The CDR3 is made up of 16 amino acids. CDR1 is MNHNY and CDR2 is SVGAGI in the germline V gene (reference sequence). Trimming removed 0 bases from V and 13 bases from J; junction bases left unmatched: 16. The chain's CDR3 is CASSYSLRTGLRQGFF. Here the CDR3 DNA reads TGTGCCAGCAGTTACTCCCTACGGACAGGGTTGCGTCAAGGTTTCTTT.

This clonotype was detected only a few times. The chain combines TRBV19 with TRBJ1-5; D gene uncertain. From germline, CDR1 is LNHDA and CDR2 SQIVND (reference sequence). The CDR3 has 13 residues. V lost 5 bases and J 7 bases, leaving 12 bases between the germline ends. CDR3 amino acids: CASSVDQGQPQHF. The CDR3 DNA reads TGTGCCAGTAGTGTGGACCAAGGGCAGCCCCAGCATTTT.

Points on this clonotype: An end of the junction differs from the germline gene, which may be a read error. This chain connects TRBV5-1 to TRBJ1-1; tentatively, D is TRBD1 (5 bases). Germline V CDR1 and CDR2: SGHRS, YFSETQ. The CDR3 length is 18 residues. The CDR3 protein is CASSLSPTVSSSDTVAFF. As DNA, the CDR3 is TGCGCCAGCAGCCTGAGCCCGACAGTTTCCTCGTCAGACACTGTAGCTTTCTTT.

This clonotype was seen just once. This sequence may be a read error, since a much larger clone differs from it by one base. This sequence joins TRBV2 and TRBJ2-7; TRBD1 or TRBD2 may be the D gene (5 bases each). CDR3 length: 15 residues. Germline V gene lookup returns CDR1 SNHLY and CDR2 FYNNEI. With 4 bases removed from V and 6 bases from J, the gap between germline ends came to 19 bases. For the CDR3, the DNA is TGTGCCAGCAGTGTAGCGAGAGGGGCAGCTGTCGAGCAGTACTTC. The encoded protein is CASSVARGAAVEQYF.

With regard to this clonotype: Its ends do not fully match the called genes, so a read error is possible. The chain combines TRBV11-2 with TRBJ1-1; perhaps TRBD1 as D (6 bases). The CDR3 totals 15 residues. Germline CDR1 reads SGHAT; CDR2 reads FQNNGV. The CDR3 sequence is CASSQARGQNTEALF. The CDR3 DNA sequence: TGTGCCAGCAGCCAAGCCAGGGGTCAGAACACTGAAGCTCTCTTT.

This clonotype turned up a few times. A much larger clonotype is one base distant, so this may be a read error. The rearrangement uses TRBV7-8 and TRBJ2-7; 9 nucleotides align to TRBD2. The V gene's germline CDR1 is SGHVS and CDR2 FQNEAQ. The CDR3 is 15 amino acids. After removal of 1 base from V and 5 bases from J, the junction contained 6 bases not matched to a gene. In DNA, the CDR3 is TGTGCCAGCAGCTTAGGTTTAGCGGGGGACCACGAGCAGTACTTC. It is translated as CASSLGLAGDHEQYF.

This clonotype has only a few counts. The chain uses TRBV20-1 and TRBJ2-4; the match to TRBD1 covers 8 bases. The CDR3 contains 15 residues. V lost 6 bases and J lost 7; bases outside the gene matches: 14. The germline V gene has CDR1 DFQATT and CDR2 SNEGSKA (reference sequence). CDR3 sequence: CSAVQRITGGNIQYF. For the CDR3, the DNA is TGCAGTGCCGTCCAACGTATTACAGGGGGTAACATTCAGTACTTC.

This clonotype was detected ten times or more. The chain carries TRBV28 and TRBJ1-2, with unresolved D. This CDR3 has 12 residues. Germline CDR1 is MDHEN and CDR2 is SYDVKM. Trimming removed 4 bases at V and 0 bases at J, with 3 bases between. CDR3 nucleotides: TGTGCCAGCAGTTCCACTAACTATGGCTACACCTTC. Its translation is CASSSTNYGYTF.

This clonotype was recorded at least ten times. V usage is TRBV5-1 and J usage is TRBJ1-1; no definite D call. CDR1 is SGHRS, CDR2 YFSETQ, per germline. The V gene lost 0 bases and the J gene lost 4 bases, with 10 bases spanning the gap. The CDR3 has 14 residues. The DNA of the CDR3 is TGCGCCAGCAGCTTGGAAGGAAGAGTCACTGAAGCTTTCTTT. This codes for CASSLEGRVTEAFF. Drawing the rest from reference TRBV5-1 and TRBJ1-1, the complete variable domain is KAGVTQTPRYLIKTRGQQVTLSCSPISGHRSVSWYQQTPGQGLQFLFEYFSETQRNKGNFPGRFSGRQFSNSRSEMNVSTLELGDSALYLCASSLEGRVTEAFFGQGTRLTVV.

About this clonotype itself: Possible read error: a much larger clone is one base away. In this CDR3 the conserved last residue, phenylalanine or tryptophan, is missing, so a read error is likely. V is TRBV20-1 and J is TRBJ2-3, with 12 bases fitting TRBD2. The length of the CDR3 is 14 residues. Looked up from germline, CDR1 is DFQATT and CDR2 is SNEGSKA (reference sequence). V lost 7 bases to trimming and J lost 4 bases; unmatched junction nucleotides: 6. This CDR3 reads CSVMTSGGSDTQYL. CDR3 nucleotide sequence: TGCAGTGTCATGACTAGCGGGGGCTCAGATACGCAGTATCTT.

This clonotype showed up just a few times. The chain is built from TRBV6-1 and TRBJ1-5; 10 bases align to TRBD1. This CDR3 has 15 residues. Germline trimming cut 7 bases from V and 4 bases from J; bases unmatched to any gene: 7. Looked up from germline, CDR1 is MNHNS and CDR2 is SASEGT. CDR3 sequence reads: CASIGRQGANQPQHF. CDR3 DNA: TGTGCCAGCATCGGGAGACAGGGGGCTAATCAGCCCCAGCATTTT.

This clonotype appeared many times. V and J are TRBV6-1 and TRBJ2-1; the D is unclear. Germline-derived CDR1 and CDR2 are MNHNS and SASEGT. Trimming left V 3 bases short and J 0 bases short, with 12 bases between. The CDR3 is 16 residues long. CDR3 nucleotide sequence: TGTGCCAGCAGTGATTCTGTGGGCCCCTCCTACAATGAGCAGTTCTTC. Translating it yields CASSDSVGPSYNEQFF.

This clonotype showed up many times. The J gene is TRBJ2-3, the V gene TRBV20-1, with D possibly matching TRBD2 (6 bases). The germline CDR1 and CDR2 sequences are DFQATT and SNEGSKA (reference sequence). Trimming shortened V by 6 bases and J by 5 bases, and 21 bases separated the two germline ends. There are 15 residues in the CDR3. The CDR3, as DNA: TGCAGTGCGCAGGATCTAGCGACCGCGGTAGATACGCAGTATTTT. Protein sequence: CSAQDLATAVDTQYF.

In this sample, this clonotype turned up many times. The chain is built from TRBV29-1 and TRBJ2-1; the D is unclear. Germline V lookup: CDR1 SQVTM, CDR2 ANQGSEA. The length of the CDR3 is 13 residues. Trimming stripped 7 bases from V and 8 bases from J, with 18 bases between. This chain's CDR3 is CSALGMAVHEQFF. In nucleotides, the CDR3 is TGCAGCGCCCTGGGGATGGCGGTTCATGAGCAGTTCTTC.

This clonotype came up many times. This chain joins TRBV5-1 and TRBJ2-2; the D is unclear. Germline V gene lookup returns CDR1 SGHRS and CDR2 YFSETQ. This CDR3 comprises 15 residues. V was pared by 0 bases and J by 4 bases, with 10 bases between. The CDR3 DNA follows: TGCGCCAGCAGCTTGGCAGGTCCGGGCACCGGGGAGCTGTTTTTT. Its translation: CASSLAGPGTGELFF.

This clonotype was counted a single time. Just one base apart from a much larger clone, this may be a read error. The chain carries TRBV29-1 and TRBJ1-1; D unresolved. Germline V gene lookup returns CDR1 SQVTM and CDR2 ANQGSEA. The CDR3 loop spans 13 amino acids. The CDR3: CSVATSMNTEALF. The CDR3 DNA follows: TGCAGCGTAGCGACGTCTATGAACACTGAAGCTCTCTTT.

This clonotype was recorded many times. The CDR3 is CASSLWFSGGRSYNEQFF. The CDR3 bases are TGTGCCAGCAGCTTATGGTTTAGCGGGGGACGATCCTACAATGAGCAGTTCTTC. The V and J genes are TRBV7-2 and TRBJ2-1, with TRBD2 matching over 9 bases. The germline V gene has CDR1 SGHTA and CDR2 FQGNSA. CDR3 size: 18 residues. The V gene end was trimmed by 2 bases and the J gene end by 1 base; junction bases not matched to a gene: 9.

This clonotype showed up many times. V and J are TRBV20-1 and TRBJ2-1; possibly TRBD2 for D (7 bases). CDR1 is DFQATT and CDR2 is SNEGSKA in the germline V gene (reference sequence). The CDR3 loop spans 15 amino acids. Trimming left V 0 bases short and J 3 bases short, with 12 bases between. The CDR3 loop is CSAREGGADYNEQFF. The CDR3 DNA follows: TGCAGTGCTAGAGAAGGGGGGGCTGACTACAATGAGCAGTTCTTC.

This clonotype was seen ten or more times. The genes are TRBV28 and TRBJ2-1; 12 nucleotides agree with TRBD1. V shed 6 bases and J 7 bases; nucleotides not matched to a gene: 13. This CDR3 region has 17 residues. CDR1 MDHEN and CDR2 SYDVKM come from the germline V gene. The CDR3 region is CASSQPPGQGAWNEQFF. The CDR3 region has the DNA TGTGCCAGCAGCCAACCACCGGGACAGGGGGCATGGAATGAGCAGTTCTTC.

This clonotype was seen many times. The chain employs TRBV11-2 and TRBJ2-5; possibly TRBD1 or TRBD2 for D (5 bases each). The CDR3 runs 15 residues. Between the trimmed V and J ends, which lost 4 bases and 1 base, there was a span of 13 bases. Germline-derived CDR1 and CDR2 are SGHAT and FQNNGV. The DNA of the CDR3 is TGTGCCAGCAGCTACCCGGGGCAGTCCCAAGAGACCCAGTACTTC. Translation: CASSYPGQSQETQYF.

This clonotype was detected ten times or more. The gene calls are TRBV2 and TRBJ2-1; weak D call: TRBD2 (6 bases). This CDR3 is 13 amino acids long. Germline CDR1 and CDR2: SNHLY and FYNNEI. V dropped 4 bases and J dropped 5 bases, with 9 bases sitting between them. CDR3 sequence: CASSVGLNNEQFF. Written as DNA, the CDR3 is TGTGCCAGCAGTGTAGGACTAAACAATGAGCAGTTCTTC.

This clonotype showed up many times. The genes are TRBV29-1 and TRBJ2-2; D is uncertain. The CDR3 contains 12 residues. Trimming cost V 4 bases and J 6 bases, with 9 bases left between them. Germline loops: CDR1 SQVTM, CDR2 ANQGSEA. CDR3: CSVASGSGELFF. CDR3 bases: TGCAGCGTTGCCTCCGGGTCCGGGGAGCTGTTTTTT.

This clonotype was found many times. This chain connects TRBV5-1 to TRBJ2-5; TRBD2 matches at 9 bases. After removal of 5 bases from V and 1 base from J, the junction contained 6 bases not matched to a gene. This CDR3 comprises 15 residues. Germline V gene data show CDR1 as SGHRS and CDR2 as YFSETQ. The CDR3 is CASRFGSGGQETQYF. CDR3 bases: TGCGCCAGCAGGTTTGGTAGCGGGGGCCAAGAGACCCAGTACTTC.

This clonotype came up many times. This chain joins TRBV28 and TRBJ2-3, with D possibly being TRBD1 or TRBD2 (5 bases each). Trimming stripped 6 bases from V and 6 bases from J, with 19 bases between. Per germline, CDR1 MDHEN and CDR2 SYDVKM. The CDR3 totals 15 residues. The CDR3 coding sequence is TGTGCCAGCAGCACTCGACGGGACCGTTTGGATACGCAGTATTTT. It specifies CASSTRRDRLDTQYF.